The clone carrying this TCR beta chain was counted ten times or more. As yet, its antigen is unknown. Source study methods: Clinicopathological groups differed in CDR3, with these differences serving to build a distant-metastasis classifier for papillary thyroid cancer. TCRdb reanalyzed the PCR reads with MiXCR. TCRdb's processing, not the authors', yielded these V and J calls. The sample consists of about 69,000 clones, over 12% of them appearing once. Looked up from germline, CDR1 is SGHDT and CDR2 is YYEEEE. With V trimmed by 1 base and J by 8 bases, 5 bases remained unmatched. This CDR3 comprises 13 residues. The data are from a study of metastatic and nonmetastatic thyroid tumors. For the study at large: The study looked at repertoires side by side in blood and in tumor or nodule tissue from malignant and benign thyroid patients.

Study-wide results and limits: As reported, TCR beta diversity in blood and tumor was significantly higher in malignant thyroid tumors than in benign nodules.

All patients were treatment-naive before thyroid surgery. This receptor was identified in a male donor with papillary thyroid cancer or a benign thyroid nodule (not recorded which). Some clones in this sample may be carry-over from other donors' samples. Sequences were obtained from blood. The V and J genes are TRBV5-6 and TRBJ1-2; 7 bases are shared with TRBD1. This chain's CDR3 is CASSLRQGEGYTF. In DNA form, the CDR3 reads TGTGCCAGCAGCTTGCGGCAGGGGGAGGGCTACACCTTC.